The entry below describes one T cell receptor beta chain. Its antigen is currently unknown. Germline CDR1 reads SGHNT; CDR2 reads YYREEE (reference sequence). The CDR3 runs to 14 residues. V lost 4 bases to trimming and J lost 1 base, with 8 bases between them. Autoimmune disease history or systemic immunosuppression led to patient exclusion. The data were produced by immunoSEQ multiplex PCR, yet TCRdb's version contains in-frame clones alone and is incomplete. The sample yields about 66,000 clones, 85% seen once. This sample is drawn from a study of OX40 agonist ivuxolimab in advanced cancers. Study as a whole: Patients received the agonistic anti-OX40 (CD134) antibody ivuxolimab. Study-level points and caveats: Some of the lowest clonal expansion was seen in partial responders at 0.1-3.0 mg/kg. It was also the case that some nonresponders had low normalized T-cell clonal expansion.

The clonotype comes from an adult with an advanced solid tumor such as melanoma, head and neck, liver or kidney cancer. The sequencing used CD4+ or CD8+ T cells sorted from blood, collected in a trial of the OX40 agonist ivuxolimab. The rearrangement joins TRBV5-4 to TRBJ2-2, with D unclear. CDR3: CASSRDMNTGELFF. In DNA form, the CDR3 reads TGTGCCAGCAGCAGAGACATGAACACCGGGGAGCTGTTTTTT.